This T cell receptor beta chain was recorded in a study of blood T cell repertoires in COVID-19. Study-level information: Sites across the United States, Italy and Spain contributed samples from acute and convalescent COVID-19.

Germline V gene sequence: CDR1 SGHRS, CDR2 YFSETQ. This CDR3 comprises 17 residues. Trimming removed 3 bases from V and 0 bases from J; junction bases left unmatched: 8. Using immunoSEQ multiplex PCR, the repertoire was profiled, and TCRdb retains in-frame clones only, with some absent. The sample contains roughly 250,000 clones, 85% to 90% of which appear only once. This chain uses TRBV5-1 with TRBJ1-4, with TRBD1 matching 7 bases. The sequencing sample was made of peripheral blood. This sequence was found in a woman aged 40-49 years with acute or convalescent COVID-19. CDR3 nucleotides: TGCGCCAGCAGCTCACCGGGACAGAGTGCAACTAATGAAAAACTGTTTTTT. This encodes CASSSPGQSATNEKLFF.